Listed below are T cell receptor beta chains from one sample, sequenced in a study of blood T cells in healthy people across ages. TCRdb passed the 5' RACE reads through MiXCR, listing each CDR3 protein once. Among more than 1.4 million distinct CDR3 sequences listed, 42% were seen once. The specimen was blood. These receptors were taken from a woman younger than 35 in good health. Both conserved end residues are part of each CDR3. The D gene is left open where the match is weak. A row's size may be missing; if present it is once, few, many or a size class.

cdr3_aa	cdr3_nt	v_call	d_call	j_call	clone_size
CASAKPGLATDTQYF	TGTGCCAGCGCCAAGCCGGGACTAGCTACAGATACGCAGTATTTT	TRBV7-2	TRBD2	TRBJ2-3	few
CASRPTQGENGNTIYF	TGTGCCAGCAGACCTACCCAGGGGGAAAACGGAAACACCATATATTTT	TRBV6-5	TRBD1	TRBJ1-3	NA
CASSRETGVDEAFF	TGTGCCAGCAGTCGCGAAACAGGGGTCGATGAAGCTTTCTTT	TRBV7-6	TRBD1	TRBJ1-1	NA
CSARQGGDLGNQPQHF	TGCAGTGCCCGACAGGGGGGGGACTTGGGCAATCAGCCCCAGCATTTT	TRBV20-1	TRBD1	TRBJ1-5	NA
CASSPQLISNYGYTF	TGTGCCAGCAGCCCTCAGCTAATCTCGAACTATGGCTACACCTTC	TRBV11-2	NA	TRBJ1-2	NA
CASSERLAGPSLSNEQFF	TGTGCCAGCAGTGAGAGGCTAGCGGGGCCCTCTCTGTCCAATGAGCAGTTCTTC	TRBV6-1	TRBD2	TRBJ2-1	few
CASIARGGGETQYF	TGTGCCAGCATCGCAAGGGGGGGGGGAGAGACCCAGTACTTC	TRBV27	NA	TRBJ2-5	NA
CASSQEIDTQYF	TGTGCCTCTTCACAAGAAATAGATACGCAGTATTTT	TRBV28	NA	TRBJ2-3	NA
CATSRRSAGVDEQYF	TGTGCCACCAGCAGACGAAGCGCGGGGGTCGACGAGCAGTACTTC	TRBV15	TRBD2	TRBJ2-7	few
CSALRGGTSTDTQYF	TGCAGTGCCCTACGGGGGGGAACTAGCACAGATACGCAGTATTTT	TRBV20-1	TRBD2	TRBJ2-3	NA
CASSPGTGFATYEQYF	TGCGCCAGCAGCCCAGGAACAGGGTTTGCGACCTACGAGCAGTACTTC	TRBV5-1	NA	TRBJ2-7	NA
CSVEREYEWETQYF	TGCAGCGTGGAGCGGGAATACGAATGGGAGACCCAGTACTTC	TRBV29-1	TRBD2	TRBJ2-5	few
CASSQGDSPSNQPQHF	TGCGCCAGCAGCCAGGGGGACAGCCCAAGCAATCAGCCCCAGCATTTT	TRBV4-1	TRBD1	TRBJ1-5	NA
CASTPPDVETQFF	TGTGCCAGCACTCCCCCGGACGTAGAGACCCAGTTCTTC	TRBV6-5	NA	TRBJ2-1	NA
CASSHGTGTYVGYF	TGTGCCAGCAGCCACGGGACAGGGACCTACGTGGGGTACTTC	TRBV3-1	TRBD1	TRBJ2-7	NA
CSVFPGLNTEAFF	TGCAGCGTTTTTCCGGGACTGAACACTGAAGCTTTCTTT	TRBV29-1	NA	TRBJ1-1	NA
CASSTLQEPFPYEQYF	TGTGCCAGCAGCACCCTACAGGAGCCCTTCCCCTACGAGCAGTACTTC	TRBV21-1	NA	TRBJ2-7	once
CASSRQGIGREQFF	TGTGCCAGCAGTAGACAGGGAATCGGACGCGAGCAGTTCTTC	TRBV27	TRBD1	TRBJ2-1	few
CASSFTSGETDTQYF	TGTGCCAGCAGTTTTACTAGCGGGGAGACAGATACGCAGTATTTT	TRBV27	TRBD2	TRBJ2-3	NA
CSVPGIPNEQFF	TGCAGCGTTCCGGGGATCCCCAATGAGCAGTTCTTC	TRBV29-1	NA	TRBJ2-1	NA
CSARDAKVITYEQYF	TGCAGTGCTAGAGATGCGAAGGTGATTACCTACGAGCAGTACTTC	TRBV20-1	NA	TRBJ2-7	few
CASSARQISYEQYF	TGTGCCAGCAGCGCCCGACAGATCTCCTACGAGCAGTACTTC	TRBV4-2	NA	TRBJ2-7	NA
CASSPNSYNEQFF	TGTGCCAGCAGCCCCAACTCCTACAATGAGCAGTTCTTC	TRBV7-2	NA	TRBJ2-1	many
CASSQALAEQYF	TGTGCCAGCAGCCAAGCACTTGCCGAGCAGTACTTC	TRBV3-1	NA	TRBJ2-7	few
CAISDFEGNSYEQYF	TGTGCCATCAGTGATTTTGAGGGTAACTCCTACGAGCAGTACTTC	TRBV10-3	NA	TRBJ2-7	once
CSGLSGQGATGELFF	TGCAGTGGGCTGTCAGGACAGGGGGCCACCGGGGAGCTGTTTTTT	TRBV20-1	TRBD1	TRBJ2-2	NA
CAWSVVGRGDYGYTF	TGTGCCTGGAGTGTGGTGGGCAGGGGGGACTATGGCTACACCTTC	TRBV30	TRBD1	TRBJ1-2	few
CAISESGLAGEETQYF	TGTGCCATCAGTGAGTCGGGACTAGCGGGGGAAGAGACCCAGTACTTC	TRBV10-3	TRBD2	TRBJ2-5	NA
CASQPRGDSSYNEQFF	TGCGCCAGCCAACCGCGCGGCGATTCATCATACAATGAGCAGTTCTTC	TRBV4-1	NA	TRBJ2-1	NA
CASSQVNTGNYGYTF	TGCGCCAGCAGCCAAGTTAACACAGGAAACTATGGCTACACCTTC	TRBV4-1	NA	TRBJ1-2	NA
CASSLGATSSTDTQYF	TGTGCCAGCAGCTTAGGAGCCACCTCTAGCACAGATACGCAGTATTTT	TRBV7-8	NA	TRBJ2-3	many
CASPRDEKSHEQFF	TGTGCCAGCCCCCGGGACGAAAAAAGCCATGAGCAGTTCTTC	TRBV2	NA	TRBJ2-1	NA
CASSEPLVPTDTQYF	TGTGCCAGCAGTGAACCCCTAGTACCCACAGATACGCAGTATTTT	TRBV6-1	NA	TRBJ2-3	few
CASSEGVNYGYTF	TGTGCCAGCAGTGAAGGGGTTAACTATGGCTACACCTTC	TRBV2	NA	TRBJ1-2	NA
CAIRLAGEVADTQYF	TGTGCCATCAGACTAGCGGGAGAGGTTGCAGATACGCAGTATTTT	TRBV10-3	TRBD2	TRBJ2-3	few
CASSEQGEGRTEAFF	TGTGCCAGCAGCGAACAGGGGGAGGGCAGGACTGAAGCTTTCTTT	TRBV11-1	TRBD1	TRBJ1-1	NA
CASSQEGLAGAGGYTQYF	TGTGCCAGCAGCCAAGAGGGGCTAGCGGGGGCCGGCGGGTATACGCAGTATTTT	TRBV4-2	TRBD2	TRBJ2-3	few
CSASKTSGQKETQYF	TGCAGTGCTAGCAAGACTAGCGGGCAGAAAGAGACCCAGTACTTC	TRBV20-1	TRBD2	TRBJ2-5	NA
CASSRSTGGIYTF	TGCGCCAGCAGCCGCTCGACAGGGGGAATCTACACCTTC	TRBV5-1	TRBD1	TRBJ1-2	NA
CASSVDRAGELFF	TGTGCCAGCAGCGTAGACAGGGCCGGGGAGCTGTTTTTT	TRBV9	NA	TRBJ2-2	NA
CASSRLVLDNEQFF	TGTGCCAGCAGCCGTCTGGTTTTGGACAATGAGCAGTTCTTC	TRBV11-2	NA	TRBJ2-1	NA
CSAGGGLGYSYEQYF	TGCAGTGCCGGCGGCGGGTTGGGTTACTCCTACGAGCAGTACTTC	TRBV20-1	NA	TRBJ2-7	NA
CSARDGRRSYEQFF	TGCAGTGCTAGAGACGGGAGGCGCTCCTACGAGCAGTTCTTC	TRBV20-1	TRBD2	TRBJ2-1	NA